What follows is one T cell receptor beta chain and its context. The data were taken from a study of blood T cell repertoires in COVID-19. Assay used: immunoSEQ multiplex PCR; TCRdb lists only in-frame clones, some missing. The table includes about 76,000 clones, around 90% detected once. The CDR3 totals 15 residues. CDR1 and CDR2 (germline): SGHNT, YYREEE (reference sequence). Trimming removed 0 bases at V and 0 bases at J, with 8 bases between. The material sequenced was peripheral blood. The sequence derives from a man aged 30 to 45 with acute or convalescent COVID-19. This chain joins TRBV5-4 and TRBJ2-3, with a tentative D call TRBD2 (5 bases). CDR3 amino acids: CASSLGEYSTDTQYF. In DNA form, the CDR3 reads TGTGCCAGCAGCTTGGGGGAGTATAGCACAGATACGCAGTATTTT.